This T cell receptor (beta chain) was identified in a study of cytomegalovirus exposure and HLA in healthy donors. The V gene end was trimmed by 4 bases and the J gene end by 1 base; junction bases not matched to a gene: 2. CDR3 length equals 14 residues. In germline, CDR1 is SGDLS, CDR2 YYNGEE. Primers: 60 Vbeta forward and 13 Jbeta reverse. Repertoires were generated with immunoSEQ multiplex PCR, while TCRdb's copy carries only in-frame clones and drops some. The data hold 80,000 to 95,000 clones, with approximately 57% observed a single time. The rearrangement joins TRBV9 to TRBJ1-1; the match to TRBD1 covers 9 bases. The sample taken for sequencing was PBMCs. This TCR derives from a woman in her 30s in good health and CMV-seronegative. The CDR3 region has the DNA TGTGCCAGCAGCACGACAGGGGGGAACACTGAAGCTTTCTTT. Its protein product is CASSTTGGNTEAFF.